Listed below are T cell receptor beta chains from one sample, sequenced in a study of blood T cell repertoires in COVID-19. Here immunoSEQ multiplex PCR was the method, and the copy in TCRdb shows in-frame clones only, minus some. Here the sample spans under 100,000 clones, around 94% being singletons. Sequenced material: peripheral blood. These receptors were obtained from a woman in her sixties with active COVID-19. Both conserved end residues are part of each CDR3. The D gene is left open where the match is weak. Only some rows state a clone size, as once, few, many or a class for expanded clones.

NA | NA | TRBJ2-3 | TRBV29-1 | CSATRQKPDTQYF | TGCAGCGCCACCAGACAGAAACCGGATACGCAGTATTTT
NA | NA | TRBJ1-4 | TRBV6-5 | CASSYSSWTNEKLFF | TGTGCCAGCAGTTACTCGAGCTGGACTAATGAAAAACTGTTTTTT
once | NA | TRBJ1-4 | TRBV27 | CASSFWGVEKLFF | TGTGCCAGCAGTTTTTGGGGGGTTGAAAAACTGTTTTTT
NA | NA | TRBJ1-6 | TRBV6-5 | CATRSDDGYNSPLHF | TGTGCCACCAGAAGCGATGACGGCTATAATTCACCCCTCCACTTT
NA | TRBD2 | TRBJ2-1 | TRBV5-4 | CASSLGATSGIYNEQFF | TGTGCCAGCAGCTTAGGCGCGACTAGCGGGATTTACAATGAGCAGTTCTTC
NA | TRBD2 | TRBJ2-2 | TRBV5-1 | CASSLAASGTTGELFF | TGCGCCAGCAGCTTGGCGGCTAGCGGGACCACCGGGGAGCTGTTTTTT
NA | NA | TRBJ1-1 | TRBV19 | CASSSQMNTEAFF | TGTGCCAGTAGTAGTCAGATGAACACTGAAGCTTTCTTT
NA | TRBD1 | TRBJ1-2 | TRBV11-2 | CASSSGTGRNYGYTF | TGTGCCAGCAGTTCCGGGACAGGGCGTAACTATGGCTACACCTTC
once | TRBD1 | TRBJ1-1 | TRBV5-6 | CASNYYGQEVGTEAFF | TGTGCCAGCAACTATTACGGACAGGAGGTAGGCACTGAAGCTTTCTTT
NA | NA | TRBJ2-5 | TRBV30 | CAWGRGETQYF | TGTGCCTGGGGGAGGGGGGAGACCCAGTACTTC
NA | TRBD2 | TRBJ2-1 | TRBV4-1 | CASSHGPGQGTSGSSYNEQFF | TGCGCCAGCAGCCATGGGCCGGGACAGGGAACTAGCGGGAGCTCCTACAATGAGCAGTTCTTC
NA | TRBD1 | TRBJ2-1 | TRBV10-3 | CAISEGQGLDNEQFF | TGTGCCATCAGTGAGGGACAGGGCCTCGACAATGAGCAGTTCTTC
NA | NA | TRBJ2-3 | TRBV18 | CASSPPHGHTDTQYF | TGTGCCAGCTCACCACCCCACGGACACACAGATACGCAGTATTTT